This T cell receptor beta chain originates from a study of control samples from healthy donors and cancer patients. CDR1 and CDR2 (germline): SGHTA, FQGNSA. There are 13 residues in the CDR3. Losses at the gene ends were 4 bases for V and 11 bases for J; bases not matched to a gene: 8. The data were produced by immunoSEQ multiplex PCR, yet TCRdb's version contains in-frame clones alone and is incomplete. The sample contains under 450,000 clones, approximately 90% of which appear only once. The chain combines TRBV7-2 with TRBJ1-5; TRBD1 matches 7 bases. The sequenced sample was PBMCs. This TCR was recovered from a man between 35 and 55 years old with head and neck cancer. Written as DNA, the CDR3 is TGTGCCAGCAGCTCCCATCGACAGGGAGCCCAGCATTTT. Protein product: CASSSHRQGAQHF.